Sequencing of this TCR beta chain was carried out in a study of Graves' ophthalmopathy and Graves' hyperthyroidism. The length of the CDR3 is 19 residues. The germline CDR1 and CDR2 sequences are MNHNS and SASEGT. Moderately to severely active ophthalmopathy under 3 months, CAS at least 3, NOSPECS at least 4. In regard to this clonotype: Its ends do not fully match the called genes, so a read error is possible.

The authors amplified TCR beta CDR3 regions, and they did so from RNA transcripts for repertoire sequencing. Second-round multiplex PCR followed a first-round RT-PCR using HTBI primers. MiXCR was run by TCRdb on the multiplex PCR reads, yielding one entry per CDR3 protein. The sample lists about 500,000 distinct CDR3 sequences, approximately 15% occurring once. The TCR sequence derives from a woman in her 30s with Graves' ophthalmopathy. Source material: blood. The chain links TRBV6-1 to TRBJ2-4; a weak D match, TRBD1 (6 bases). CDR3 loop: CASRTMAGTGKSGGNIKYF. The CDR3 DNA sequence: TGTGCCAGCAGAACCATGGCCGGAACAGGGAAGAGTGGTGGGAACATTAAGTACTTC.